What follows describes a single T cell receptor beta chain. Its antigen is unidentified. The CDR3 loop spans 16 amino acids. The germline gives CDR1 MGHRA, CDR2 YSYEKL. J lost 4 bases, V lost 4 bases, and 5 bases had no gene match. TCRdb redid the calling of the reads with MiXCR, one entry per CDR3 protein. The sample includes 310,000 or so distinct CDR3 sequences, 15% to 20% of them seen just once. The source of the sample is a study of T cell repertoires in cytomegalovirus infection. Study as a whole: Indications of both CMV infection and matching HLA type were provided by public TCR beta signatures. Study findings and constraints: The cumulative frequency of public TCR beta families identified carriers of CMV plus the relevant HLA. HLA-C-restricted TCR beta clonotypes specific for CMV led the ex vivo response.

Sequencing used PBMCs. The V call is TRBV4-1, the J call TRBJ2-1, with TRBD2 matching 12 bases. This clonotype was obtained from a human donor in good health (CMV status not recorded). Some clones in this sample may be carry-over from other donors' samples. The CDR3 DNA is TGCGCCAGCAGCCGTTGGCTAGCGGGGGGGTACAATGAGCAGTTCTTC. Amino acid sequence: CASSRWLAGGYNEQFF.